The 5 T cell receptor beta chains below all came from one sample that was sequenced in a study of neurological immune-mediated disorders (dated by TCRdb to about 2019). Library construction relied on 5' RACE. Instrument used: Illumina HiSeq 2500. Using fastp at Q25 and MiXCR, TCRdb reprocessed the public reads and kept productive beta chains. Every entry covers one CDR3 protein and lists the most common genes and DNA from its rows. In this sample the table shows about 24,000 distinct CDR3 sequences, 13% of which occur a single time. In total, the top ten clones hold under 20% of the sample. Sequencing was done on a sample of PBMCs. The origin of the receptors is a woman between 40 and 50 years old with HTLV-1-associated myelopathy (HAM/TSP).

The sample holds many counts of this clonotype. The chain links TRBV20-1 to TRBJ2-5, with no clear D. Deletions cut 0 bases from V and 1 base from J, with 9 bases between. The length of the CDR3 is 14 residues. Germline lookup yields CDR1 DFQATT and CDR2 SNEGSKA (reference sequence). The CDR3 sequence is CSARDLRRQETQYF. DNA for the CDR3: TGCAGTGCTAGAGATCTGCGGCGCCAAGAGACCCAGTACTTC.

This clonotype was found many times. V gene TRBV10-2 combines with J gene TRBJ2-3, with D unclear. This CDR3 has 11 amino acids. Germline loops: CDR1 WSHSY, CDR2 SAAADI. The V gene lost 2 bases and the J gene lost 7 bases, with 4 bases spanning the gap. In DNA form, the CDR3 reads TGCGCCAGCAGTGAGGGGAATACGCAGTATTTT. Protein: CASSEGNTQYF.

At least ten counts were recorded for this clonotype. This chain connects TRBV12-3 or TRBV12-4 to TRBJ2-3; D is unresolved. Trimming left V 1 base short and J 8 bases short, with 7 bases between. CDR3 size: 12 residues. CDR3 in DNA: TGTGCCAGCAGTTTAGGTTGGGGTACGCAGTATTTT. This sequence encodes CASSLGWGTQYF.

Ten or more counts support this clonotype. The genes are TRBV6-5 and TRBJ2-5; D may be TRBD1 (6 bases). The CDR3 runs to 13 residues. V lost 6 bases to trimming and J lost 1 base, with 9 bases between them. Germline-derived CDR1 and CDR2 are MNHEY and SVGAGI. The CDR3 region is CASRRDIQETQYF. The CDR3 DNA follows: TGTGCCAGCAGAAGGGACATCCAAGAGACCCAGTACTTC.

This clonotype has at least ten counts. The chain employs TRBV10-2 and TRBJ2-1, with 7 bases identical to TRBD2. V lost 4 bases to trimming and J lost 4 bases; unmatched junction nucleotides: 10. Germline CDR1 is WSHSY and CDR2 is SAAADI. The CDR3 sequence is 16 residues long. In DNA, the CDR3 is TGCGCCAGCAGTGGGGTTAGCGGGCTCGCATACAATGAGCAGTTCTTC. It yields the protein CASSGVSGLAYNEQFF.